This T cell receptor (beta chain) came from a study of T cell responses to AZD1222 COVID-19 vaccine. Method: immunoSEQ multiplex PCR; TCRdb's copy keeps in-frame clones and lacks some. The sample shows about 140,000 clones, roughly 89% of them seen only once. This TCR derives from an adult who received the MenACWY meningococcal vaccine as a control. The sample in question was peripheral blood, obtained 28 days after the second dose of the MenACWY control vaccine.

This CDR3 reads CASRGSAYEQYF. CDR3 DNA sequence: TGTGCCAGCAGGGGATCTGCCTACGAGCAGTACTTC. The V gene is TRBV3-1 (or the pseudogene TRBV3-2), the J gene TRBJ2-7; no clear D. From germline, CDR1 is LGHDT and CDR2 YNNKEL (reference sequence). The CDR3 covers 12 residues. V lost 6 bases and J 2 bases, leaving 8 bases between the germline ends.